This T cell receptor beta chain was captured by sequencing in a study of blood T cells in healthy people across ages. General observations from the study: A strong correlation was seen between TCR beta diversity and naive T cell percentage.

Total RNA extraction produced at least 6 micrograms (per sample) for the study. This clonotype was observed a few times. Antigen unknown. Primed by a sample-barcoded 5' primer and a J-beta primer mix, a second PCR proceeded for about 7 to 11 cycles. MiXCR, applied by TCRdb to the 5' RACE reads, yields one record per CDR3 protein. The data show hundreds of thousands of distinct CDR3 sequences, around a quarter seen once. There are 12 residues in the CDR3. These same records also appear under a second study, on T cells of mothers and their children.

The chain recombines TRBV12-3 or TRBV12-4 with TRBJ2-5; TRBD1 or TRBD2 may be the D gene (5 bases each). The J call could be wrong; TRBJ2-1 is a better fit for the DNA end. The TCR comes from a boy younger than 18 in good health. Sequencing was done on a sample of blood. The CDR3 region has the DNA TGTGCCAGCAACCCGGGACCCCACGAGCAGTTCTTC. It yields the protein CASNPGPHEQFF.